Listed here are 14 T cell receptor beta chains from one sample, sequenced in a study of tumor-infiltrating lymphocytes in glioblastoma multiforme. TCR beta libraries were built from RNA through three nested multiplex PCR rounds using modified ARM-PCR. Via MiXCR, TCRdb re-called the multiplex PCR reads, giving one row per CDR3 protein. The sample consists of about 12,000 distinct CDR3 sequences, over 60% of them appearing once. The sequenced material came from brain tumor tissue. All receptors derive from a male donor with glioblastoma.

This clonotype was detected only a few times. J is TRBJ2-7 and V is TRBV11-2; D gene ambiguous. Trimming stripped 5 bases from V and 5 bases from J, with 13 bases between. The CDR3 runs 13 residues. CDR1 SGHAT and CDR2 FQNNGV come from the germline V gene. The CDR3 bases are TGTGCCAGCAGCCCTACGGTACTAAACGAGCAGTACTTC. Its translation is CASSPTVLNEQYF. Full variable domain (missing parts from reference TRBV11-2 and TRBJ2-7): EAGVAQSPRYKIIEKRQSVAFWCNPISGHATLYWYQQILGQGPKLLIQFQNNGVVDDSQLPKDRFSAERLKGVDSTLKIQPAKLEDSAVYLCASSPTVLNEQYFGPGTRLTVT.

This clonotype showed up many times. The chain has TRBV12-3 or TRBV12-4 and TRBJ2-7; TRBD2 aligns across 10 bases. Trimming at V came to 4 bases and at J to 3 bases, leaving 9 bases not matched to a gene. CDR3 length: 16 amino acids. The CDR3: CASSSGASGRDYEQYF. The CDR3 DNA is TGTGCCAGCAGTTCCGGGGCTAGCGGGAGAGACTACGAGCAGTACTTC.

The chain recombines TRBV4-1 with TRBJ2-5; 7 nucleotides align to TRBD1. With V trimmed by 0 bases and J by 5 bases, 6 bases remained unmatched. Germline values: CDR1 MGHRA, CDR2 YSYEKL. This CDR3 spans 15 amino acids. The CDR3 spells CASSQDQGVVETQYF. CDR3 bases: TGCGCCAGCAGCCAAGATCAGGGGGTGGTGGAGACCCAGTACTTC.

The chain links TRBV11-3 to TRBJ2-2; possibly TRBD1 for D (6 bases). V dropped 5 bases and J dropped 4 bases, with 11 bases sitting between them. In germline, CDR1 is SGHNT, CDR2 YENEEA. The CDR3 runs 14 residues. The CDR3 reads CASSPGVSTGELFF. The CDR3, as DNA: TGTGCCAGCAGCCCAGGGGTCTCCACCGGGGAGCTGTTTTTT.

With regard to this clonotype: A read error may produce the germline difference seen at one junction end. The CDR3 sequence is CASSLARQENTEAFF. The DNA for the CDR3 is TGTGCCAGCAGTCTAGCCCGACAGGAGAACACTGAAGCTTTCTTT. The gene calls are TRBV12-3 or TRBV12-4 and TRBJ1-1, with a possible D match to TRBD1 (6 bases). This CDR3 has 15 residues.

This chain uses TRBV11-2 with TRBJ2-5; D gene uncertain. V was shortened by 2 bases and J by 5 bases, with 9 bases between the two germline ends. In germline, CDR1 is SGHAT, CDR2 FQNNGV. The CDR3 is 13 residues long. The CDR3 loop reads CASSLRAFETQYF. The CDR3 DNA reads TGTGCCAGCAGCTTAAGAGCATTTGAGACCCAGTACTTC.

This chain joins TRBV11-2 and TRBJ2-1, with 8 bases matching TRBD2. Germline V gives CDR1 SGHAT, CDR2 FQNNGV. The trim removed 7 bases at V and 8 bases at J, leaving 16 bases unmatched. This CDR3 is built from 16 residues. This CDR3 is CASNLYKREWVHEQFF. In DNA form, the CDR3 reads TGTGCCAGCAACTTGTATAAGCGGGAGTGGGTCCATGAGCAGTTCTTC.

A single count supports this clonotype. The junction does not match germline at one end; this may be a read error. The genes are TRBV12-3 or TRBV12-4 and TRBJ2-2; D unresolved. The CDR3 contains 13 residues. The DNA for the CDR3 is TGTGCCAGCAAGACCGACCTGATCGTGGAGTTGTTTTTT. Translating it yields CASKTDLIVELFF.

The chain couples TRBV12-3 or TRBV12-4 to TRBJ2-7; 8 nucleotides match TRBD2. The CDR3 contains 14 residues. V lost 6 bases and J lost 4; bases outside the gene matches: 8. CDR3 amino acids: CASSPSGRGYEQYF. The CDR3 nucleotides read TGTGCCAGCAGCCCAAGCGGGAGAGGGTACGAGCAGTACTTC.

By its share, this clonotype is medium-sized. The V call is TRBV13, the J call TRBJ2-7; tentative D call: TRBD2 (6 bases). With 0 bases removed from V and 4 bases from J, the gap between germline ends came to 7 bases. The CDR3 sequence is 13 residues long. CDR1 and CDR2 from the germline V gene are PRHDT and FYEKMQ (reference sequence). CDR3 region: CASSLGGGYEQYF. The CDR3 DNA sequence: TGTGCCAGCAGCTTAGGCGGGGGATACGAGCAGTACTTC.

Notes on this clonotype: In this CDR3 the conserved last residue, phenylalanine or tryptophan, is missing, so a read error is likely. The chain employs TRBV11-2 and TRBJ2-2; TRBD2 aligns across 8 bases. Losses at the gene ends were 3 bases for V and 5 bases for J; bases not matched to a gene: 8. The V gene's germline CDR1 is SGHAT and CDR2 FQNNGV. The CDR3 is 16 amino acids. The CDR3 DNA reads as TGTGCCAGCAGCTTCCGGGGGGGGGCGGGAACCGGGGAGCTGTTTGTT. Protein product: CASSFRGGAGTGELFV.

Concerning this clonotype itself: A read error may account for a junction end that differs from germline. V gene TRBV4-1 combines with J gene TRBJ1-2; TRBD1 matches at 7 bases. The V gene's germline CDR1 is MGHRA and CDR2 YSYEKL. This CDR3 spans 16 amino acids. The CDR3 nucleotides read TGCGCCAGCAACCGAGATCGATACAGGGGAAACTATGGCTTCACCTTC. This sequence encodes CASNRDRYRGNYGFTF.

In the case of this clonotype: The conserved final phenylalanine or tryptophan is absent from the CDR3, which likely points to a read error. The chain combines TRBV11-2 with TRBJ2-2; no definite D call. Germline CDR1 SGHAT, CDR2 FQNNGV. The V end was cut by 1 base, the J end by 4 bases, with 7 bases between. The CDR3 extends over 14 amino acids. CDR3 amino acids: CASSLGVGTGELFL. The DNA for the CDR3 is TGTGCCAGCAGCTTAGGGGTGGGCACCGGGGAGCTGTTTCTT.

Comments on this clonotype: Germline and junction disagree at one end, which may indicate a read error. The V gene is TRBV6-1, the J gene TRBJ1-3; the D is unclear. This CDR3 has 15 amino acids. Per germline, CDR1 MNHNS and CDR2 SASEGT. The CDR3 loop is CASSEWRATGKTIYF. CDR3 DNA: TGTGCCAGCAGTGAATGGAGGGCCACTGGAAAGACCATATATTTT.